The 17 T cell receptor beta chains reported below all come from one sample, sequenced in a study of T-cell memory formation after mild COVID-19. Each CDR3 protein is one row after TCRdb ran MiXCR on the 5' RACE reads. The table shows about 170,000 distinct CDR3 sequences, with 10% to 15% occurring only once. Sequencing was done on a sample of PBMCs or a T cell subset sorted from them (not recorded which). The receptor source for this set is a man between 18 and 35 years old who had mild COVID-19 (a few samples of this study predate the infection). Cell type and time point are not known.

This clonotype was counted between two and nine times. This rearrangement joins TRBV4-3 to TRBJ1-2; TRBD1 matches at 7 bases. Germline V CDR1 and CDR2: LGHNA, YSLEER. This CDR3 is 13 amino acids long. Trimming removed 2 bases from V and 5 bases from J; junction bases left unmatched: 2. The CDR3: CASSQTGVYGYTF. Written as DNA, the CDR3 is TGCGCCAGCAGCCAAACAGGGGTATATGGCTACACCTTC.

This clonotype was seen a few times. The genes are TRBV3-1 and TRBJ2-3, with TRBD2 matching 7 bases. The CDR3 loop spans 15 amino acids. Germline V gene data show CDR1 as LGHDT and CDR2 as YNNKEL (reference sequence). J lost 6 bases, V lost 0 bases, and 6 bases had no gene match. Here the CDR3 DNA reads TGTGCCAGCAGCCAAGATACAGCGGGGTGGGATACGCAGTATTTT. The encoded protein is CASSQDTAGWDTQYF.

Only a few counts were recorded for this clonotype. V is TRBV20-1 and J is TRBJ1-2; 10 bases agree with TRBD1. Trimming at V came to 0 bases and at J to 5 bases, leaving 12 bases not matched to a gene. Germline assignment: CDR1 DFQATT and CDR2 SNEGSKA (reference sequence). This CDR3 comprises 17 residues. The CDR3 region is CSARDRPGQGFTYGYTF. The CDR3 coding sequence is TGCAGTGCTAGAGATCGCCCGGGACAGGGGTTCACGTATGGCTACACCTTC.

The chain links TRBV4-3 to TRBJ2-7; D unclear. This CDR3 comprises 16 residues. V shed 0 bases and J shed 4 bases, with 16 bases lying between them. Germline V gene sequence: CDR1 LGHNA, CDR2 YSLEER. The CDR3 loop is CASSQDQTLTVYEQYF. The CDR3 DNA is TGCGCCAGCAGCCAAGATCAAACTTTGACGGTTTACGAGCAGTACTTC.

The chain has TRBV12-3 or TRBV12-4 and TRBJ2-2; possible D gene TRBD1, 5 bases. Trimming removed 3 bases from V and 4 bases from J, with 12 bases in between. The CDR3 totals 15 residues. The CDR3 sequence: CASSFGADGTGELFF. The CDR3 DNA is TGTGCCAGCAGTTTTGGGGCAGACGGCACCGGGGAGCTGTTTTTT.

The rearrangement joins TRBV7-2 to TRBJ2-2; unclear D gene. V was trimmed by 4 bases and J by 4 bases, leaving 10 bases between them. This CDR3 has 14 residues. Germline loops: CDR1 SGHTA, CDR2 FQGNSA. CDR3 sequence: CASSSRLFTGELFF. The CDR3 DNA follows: TGTGCCAGCAGCTCGCGACTGTTCACCGGGGAGCTGTTTTTT.

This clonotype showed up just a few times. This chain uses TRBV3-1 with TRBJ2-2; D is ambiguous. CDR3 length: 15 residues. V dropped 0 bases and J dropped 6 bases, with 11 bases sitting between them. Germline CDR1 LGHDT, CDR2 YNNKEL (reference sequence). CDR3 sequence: CASSQDWGIPGELFF. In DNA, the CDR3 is TGTGCCAGCAGCCAAGATTGGGGAATCCCCGGGGAGCTGTTTTTT.

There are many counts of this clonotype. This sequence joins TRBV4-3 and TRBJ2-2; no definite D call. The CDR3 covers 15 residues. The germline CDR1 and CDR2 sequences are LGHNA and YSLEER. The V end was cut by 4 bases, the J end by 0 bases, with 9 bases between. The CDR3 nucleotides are TGCGCCAGCAGCCTCGGCTACCCGAACACCGGGGAGCTGTTTTTT. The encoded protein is CASSLGYPNTGELFF.

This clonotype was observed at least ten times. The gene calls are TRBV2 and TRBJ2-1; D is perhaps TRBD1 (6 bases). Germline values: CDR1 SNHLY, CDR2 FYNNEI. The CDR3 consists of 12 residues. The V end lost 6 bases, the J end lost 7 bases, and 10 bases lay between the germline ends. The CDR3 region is CASSLTGNEQFF. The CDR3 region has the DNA TGTGCCAGCAGCCTTACAGGGAATGAGCAGTTCTTC.

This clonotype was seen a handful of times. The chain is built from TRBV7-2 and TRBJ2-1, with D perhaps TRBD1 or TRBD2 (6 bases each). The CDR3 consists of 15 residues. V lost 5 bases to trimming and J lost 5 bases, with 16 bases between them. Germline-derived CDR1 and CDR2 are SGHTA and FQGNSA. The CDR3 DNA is TGTGCCAGCAGCCAAGGGGGGCCCTCTAACAATGAGCAGTTCTTC. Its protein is CASSQGGPSNNEQFF.

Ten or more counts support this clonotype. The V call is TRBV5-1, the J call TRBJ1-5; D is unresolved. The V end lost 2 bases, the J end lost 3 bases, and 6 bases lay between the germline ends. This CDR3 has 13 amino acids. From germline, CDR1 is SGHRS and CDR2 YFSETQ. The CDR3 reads CASSFDPNQPQHF. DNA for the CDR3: TGCGCCAGCAGCTTTGACCCCAATCAGCCCCAGCATTTT.

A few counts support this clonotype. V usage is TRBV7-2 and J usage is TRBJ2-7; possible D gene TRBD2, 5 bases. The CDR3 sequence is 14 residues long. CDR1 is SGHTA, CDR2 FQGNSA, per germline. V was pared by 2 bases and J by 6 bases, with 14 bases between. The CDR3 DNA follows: TGTGCCAGCAGCTTAAGGATCGGGGAGAGCGAGCAGTACTTC. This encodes CASSLRIGESEQYF.

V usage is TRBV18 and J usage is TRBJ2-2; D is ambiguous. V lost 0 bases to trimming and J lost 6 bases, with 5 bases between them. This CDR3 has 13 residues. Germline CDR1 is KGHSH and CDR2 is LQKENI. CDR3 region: CASSPPPPGELFF. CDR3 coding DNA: TGTGCCAGCTCACCACCCCCACCCGGGGAGCTGTTTTTT.

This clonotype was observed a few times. In DNA, the CDR3 is TGCGCCAGCAGCCCCCATGGAGGGGCTGAAGCTTTCTTT. It specifies CASSPHGGAEAFF. This chain links TRBV4-3 with TRBJ1-1, with D possibly being TRBD1 (5 bases). The CDR3 extends over 13 amino acids. Germline loops: CDR1 LGHNA, CDR2 YSLEER. Trimming shortened V by 4 bases and J by 6 bases, and 12 bases separated the two germline ends.

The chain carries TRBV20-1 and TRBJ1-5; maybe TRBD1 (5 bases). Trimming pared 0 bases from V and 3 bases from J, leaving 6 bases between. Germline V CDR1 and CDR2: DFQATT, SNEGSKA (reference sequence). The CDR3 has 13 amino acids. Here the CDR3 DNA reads TGCAGTGCTAGAGAACAGGCCAATCAGCCCCAGCATTTT. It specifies CSAREQANQPQHF.

CDR3 nucleotides: TGTGCCACCAGTGATCACGGGGGGGCCGGTGAGACCCAGTACTTC. Translating gives CATSDHGGAGETQYF. The V call is TRBV24-1, the J call TRBJ2-5; TRBD2 matches 8 bases. Germline CDR1 is KGHDR and CDR2 is SFDVKD. J lost 5 bases, V lost 3 bases, and 7 bases had no gene match. The CDR3 sequence is 15 residues long.

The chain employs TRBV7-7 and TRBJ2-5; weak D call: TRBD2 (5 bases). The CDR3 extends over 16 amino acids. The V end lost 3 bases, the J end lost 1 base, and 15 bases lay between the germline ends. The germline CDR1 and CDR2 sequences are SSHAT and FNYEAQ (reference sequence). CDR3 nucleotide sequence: TGTGCCAGCAGCTTGCGGGTGTTCGGGCCCCAAGAGACCCAGTACTTC. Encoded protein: CASSLRVFGPQETQYF.